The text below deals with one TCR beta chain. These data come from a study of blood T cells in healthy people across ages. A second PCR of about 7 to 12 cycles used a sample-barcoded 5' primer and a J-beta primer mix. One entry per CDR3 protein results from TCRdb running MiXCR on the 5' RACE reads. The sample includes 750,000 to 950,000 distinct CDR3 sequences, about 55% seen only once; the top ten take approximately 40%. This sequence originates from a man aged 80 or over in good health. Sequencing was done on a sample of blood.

CDR3 sequence reads: CSVYPPASAYHEQFF. For the CDR3, the DNA is TGCAGCGTCTATCCCCCGGCCTCCGCGTACCATGAGCAGTTCTTC. The rearrangement joins TRBV29-1 to TRBJ2-1, with unresolved D. CDR1 SQVTM and CDR2 ANQGSEA come from the germline V gene. Deletions cut 6 bases from V and 8 bases from J, with 23 bases between. This CDR3 contains 15 residues.